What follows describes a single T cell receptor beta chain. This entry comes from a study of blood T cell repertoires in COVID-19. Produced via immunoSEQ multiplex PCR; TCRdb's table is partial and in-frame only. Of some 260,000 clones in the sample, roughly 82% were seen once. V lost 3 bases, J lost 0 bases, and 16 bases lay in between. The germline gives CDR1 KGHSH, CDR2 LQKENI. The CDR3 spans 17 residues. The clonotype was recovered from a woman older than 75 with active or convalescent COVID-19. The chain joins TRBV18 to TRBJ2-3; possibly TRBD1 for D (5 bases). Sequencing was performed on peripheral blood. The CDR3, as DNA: TGTGCCAGCTCACCTTCTGCCGCAGGGATTAGCACAGATACGCAGTATTTT. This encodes CASSPSAAGISTDTQYF.